This TCR beta chain was documented in a study of shared clonotypes between healthy human individuals. Background on the study: The donors, two women and a few men, were aged 18 to 49.

Concerning this clone: Its target is not known. One base away lies a much larger clone, so this may be a sequencing read error. The same CDR3 can be traced to other DNA sequences in this sample.

The length of the CDR3 is 16 residues. Germline V gene data show CDR1 as ENHRY and CDR2 as SYGVKD. Whole-study findings and limits: The study drew on few donors, limiting represented genetic and exposure-history diversity. Sample collection involved blood only; tissue repertoires are likely different.

Method: immunoSEQ multiplex PCR; TCRdb's copy keeps in-frame clones and lacks some. The sample includes 450,000 to 650,000 clones, roughly 79% seen only once; the top ten take 12%. The clonotype originates from a woman in her forties in good health. Some clones in this sample may be carry-over from other donors' samples. Specimen: PBMCs. The chain combines TRBV10-3 with TRBJ1-5, with 9 nucleotides matching TRBD1. In DNA, the CDR3 is TGTGCCATCAGTGAGTCAGGGGACAGGGTCAATCAGCCCCAACATTTT. It codes for CAISESGDRVNQPQHF.